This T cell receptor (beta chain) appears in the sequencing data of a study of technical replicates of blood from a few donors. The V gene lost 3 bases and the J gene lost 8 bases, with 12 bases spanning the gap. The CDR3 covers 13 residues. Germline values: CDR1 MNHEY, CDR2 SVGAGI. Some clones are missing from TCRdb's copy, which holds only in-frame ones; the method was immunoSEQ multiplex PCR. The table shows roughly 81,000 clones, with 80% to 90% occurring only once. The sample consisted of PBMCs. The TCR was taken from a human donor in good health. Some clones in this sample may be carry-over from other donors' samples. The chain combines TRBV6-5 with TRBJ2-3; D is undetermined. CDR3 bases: TGTGCCAGCAGTTATCAAAGCAGCGCTACGCAGTATTTT. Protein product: CASSYQSSATQYF.